These 16 T cell receptor beta chains were sequenced from one sample in a study of identical twins. TCRdb fed the 5' RACE reads into MiXCR, producing one record per CDR3 protein. The sample contains about 490,000 distinct CDR3 sequences, 12% to 15% of which appear only once. This sample was also put to use in a study of yellow fever vaccine responses in identical twins.

Sequencing was carried out using CD4+ T cells sorted from blood. The receptors shown here come from a young woman in good health.

The chain has TRBV5-1 and TRBJ1-6; D is perhaps TRBD1 (6 bases). Trimming cost V 6 bases and J 10 bases, with 20 bases left between them. The CDR3 covers 15 residues. The germline V gene encodes CDR1 SGHRS and CDR2 YFSETQ. The CDR3 nucleotides are TGCGCCAGCACCCTAACAGGGTTTGGCGAATCACCCCTCCACTTT. Its translation is CASTLTGFGESPLHF.

In its sample, this clonotype was seen a few times. The gene calls are TRBV6-1 and TRBJ1-5; 10 positions agree with TRBD1. Germline V gene data show CDR1 as MNHNS and CDR2 as SASEGT. This CDR3 has 19 amino acids. Trimming cost V 6 bases and J 0 bases; bases outside gene matches: 14. The DNA of the CDR3 is TGTGCCAGCAGCCTCCGACAGGGGGCTTTGGGCCATAGCAATCAGCCCCAGCATTTT. It yields the protein CASSLRQGALGHSNQPQHF.

The rearrangement uses TRBV7-8 and TRBJ2-1; D is unresolved. Trimming took off 0 bases at V and 4 bases at J, with 10 bases between the two ends. The CDR3 loop spans 15 amino acids. In germline, CDR1 is SGHVS, CDR2 FQNEAQ. The CDR3 nucleotides read TGTGCCAGCAGCTTAGCTGGATTAGTTTACAATGAGCAGTTCTTC. It codes for CASSLAGLVYNEQFF.

The CDR3 DNA sequence: TGTGCCAGCAGCCAAGAGATGGATCGAGTTCCTGGGGCCAACGTCCTGACTTTC. This gives the protein CASSQEMDRVPGANVLTF. The V and J genes are TRBV4-2 and TRBJ2-6; the D is unclear. CDR1 and CDR2 from the germline V gene are LGHNA and YNFKEQ. V was clipped by 0 bases and J by 2 bases, with 14 bases between them. The CDR3 is 18 residues long.

The genes are TRBV27 and TRBJ2-2; a weak D match, TRBD1 (8 bases). V was cut by 4 bases and J by 0 bases, with 24 bases left in between. The CDR3 has 20 residues. In germline, CDR1 is MNHEY, CDR2 SMNVEV (reference sequence). CDR3 residues: CASSSYDRGLRFANTGELFF. CDR3 nucleotides: TGTGCCAGCAGTTCATATGACAGGGGACTACGTTTCGCGAACACCGGGGAGCTGTTTTTT.

J is TRBJ2-7 and V is TRBV24-1, with 11 bases lining up with TRBD2. CDR1 and CDR2 (germline): KGHDR, SFDVKD. The CDR3 length is 16 residues. Losses at the gene ends were 3 bases for V and 3 bases for J; bases not matched to a gene: 6. The DNA of the CDR3 is TGTGCCACCAGTGATCAACTAGCGGGAGTGCACTACGAGCAGTACTTC. It yields the protein CATSDQLAGVHYEQYF.

This clonotype was found a few times. CDR3 region: CAIRGRDLAEAFF. For the CDR3, the DNA is TGTGCCATCCGAGGAAGGGATTTAGCTGAAGCTTTCTTT. The V gene is TRBV10-3, the J gene TRBJ1-1; D unresolved. The CDR3 covers 13 residues. V was trimmed by 8 bases and J by 6 bases, leaving 16 bases between them. CDR1 and CDR2 from the germline V gene are ENHRY and SYGVKD.

This clonotype was recorded a few times. The CDR3 DNA sequence: TGTGCCAGCAGTTTAAGTGGCAAGACCTACGAGCAGTACTTC. Amino acids: CASSLSGKTYEQYF. This chain connects TRBV27 to TRBJ2-7; D unresolved. This CDR3 region has 14 residues. The germline gives CDR1 MNHEY, CDR2 SMNVEV (reference sequence). Trimming removed 2 bases at V and 2 bases at J, with 10 bases between.

This clonotype has more than one count but fewer than ten. This chain joins TRBV5-1 and TRBJ2-4; 7 bases line up with TRBD1. The V segment lost 1 base and the J segment 1 base; nucleotides outside the gene matches: 5. Germline V gene data show CDR1 as SGHRS and CDR2 as YFSETQ. The CDR3 has 16 residues. As DNA, the CDR3 is TGCGCCAGCAGCTTGCTCCAGGGGGACGCCAAAAACATTCAGTACTTC. Its translation is CASSLLQGDAKNIQYF. The whole variable domain, remainder taken from reference TRBV5-1 and TRBJ2-4, is KAGVTQTPRYLIKTRGQQVTLSCSPISGHRSVSWYQQTPGQGLQFLFEYFSETQRNKGNFPGRFSGRQFSNSRSEMNVSTLELGDSALYLCASSLLQGDAKNIQYFGAGTRLSVL.

This clonotype was observed a few times. Germline and junction disagree at one end, which may indicate a read error. This chain uses TRBV20-1 with TRBJ2-1, with 12 bases that match TRBD2. The CDR3 runs 13 residues. Per the germline V gene, CDR1 is DFQATT and CDR2 is SNEGSKA (reference sequence). Here the CDR3 DNA reads TGCAGTGCTGTTACGGGGACTAGCGGGCCCGTGATCTTC. The encoded protein is CSAVTGTSGPVIF.

The gene calls are TRBV6-5 and TRBJ2-7, with D perhaps matching TRBD2 (6 bases). From germline, CDR1 is MNHEY and CDR2 SVGAGI. This CDR3 comprises 13 residues. V lost 2 bases to trimming and J lost 3 bases, with 8 bases between them. The CDR3 DNA is TGTGCCAGCAGTTACGCCGGGGGCTACGAGCAGTACGTC. Translation gives CASSYAGGYEQYV.

A few counts support this clonotype. V usage is TRBV28 and J usage is TRBJ2-5; D may match TRBD1 or TRBD2 (5 bases each). This CDR3 comprises 15 residues. CDR1 and CDR2 from the germline V gene are MDHEN and SYDVKM. V shed 2 bases and J shed 2 bases, with 12 bases lying between them. The CDR3 spells CASSLRWGGQETQYF. The CDR3 DNA is TGTGCCAGCAGTTTAAGGTGGGGCGGGCAAGAGACCCAGTACTTC.

This clonotype has just a few counts. J is TRBJ2-4 and V is TRBV5-1; D gene ambiguous. This CDR3 is built from 16 residues. The V gene lost 1 base and the J gene lost 0 bases, with 11 bases spanning the gap. Germline-derived CDR1 and CDR2 are SGHRS and YFSETQ. The CDR3 spells CASSLTVDLAKNIQYF. CDR3 sequence (DNA): TGCGCCAGCAGCTTGACAGTTGATCTAGCCAAAAACATTCAGTACTTC.

This clonotype was counted between two and nine times. The CDR3 nucleotides are TGCGCCAGCAGCTATCAGACCGGGAGGGAGACCCAGTACTTC. Translation: CASSYQTGRETQYF. The chain carries TRBV4-1 and TRBJ2-5; 7 bases are shared with TRBD2. The CDR3 length is 14 residues. Germline CDR1 MGHRA, CDR2 YSYEKL. With 5 bases clipped from V and 5 bases from J, the junction kept 8 bases outside the gene matches.

This clonotype has only a few counts. The rearrangement links TRBV21-1 to TRBJ2-7; no DNA check was done on the table's D call, TRBD1. TRBV21-1 is designated a pseudogene. This CDR3 region has 15 residues. The CDR3, as DNA: TGTGCCAGCAGTACAAAGACGGCGACAGGATACGAGCAGTACGTC. Protein sequence: CASSTKTATGYEQYV.

This clonotype came up many times. This chain connects TRBV25-1 to TRBJ2-5, with no clear D. The CDR3 totals 12 residues. V was cut by 4 bases and J by 7 bases, with 10 bases left in between. CDR1 is MGHDK and CDR2 is SYGVNS in the germline V gene. The CDR3 spells CASSVLGGTQYF. The CDR3 DNA is TGTGCCAGCAGTGTGCTCGGTGGGACCCAGTACTTC.